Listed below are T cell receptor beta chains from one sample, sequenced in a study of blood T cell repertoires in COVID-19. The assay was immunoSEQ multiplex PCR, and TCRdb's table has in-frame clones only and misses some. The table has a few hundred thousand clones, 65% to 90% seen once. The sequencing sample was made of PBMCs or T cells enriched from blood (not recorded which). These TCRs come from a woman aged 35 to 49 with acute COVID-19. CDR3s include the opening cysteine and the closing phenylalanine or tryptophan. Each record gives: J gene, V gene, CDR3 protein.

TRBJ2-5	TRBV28	CAGAPSGRETQYF
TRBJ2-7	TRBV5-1	CASSPRTPLGEQYF
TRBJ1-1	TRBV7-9	CASSLGSLKNTEAFF
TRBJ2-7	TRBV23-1	CASSQSKQEPSYEQYF
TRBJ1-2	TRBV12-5	CASGSRTDGYTF
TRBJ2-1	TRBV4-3	CASSQEDGGAVFSYNEQFF
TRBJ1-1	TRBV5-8	CASSSYRGVTEAFF
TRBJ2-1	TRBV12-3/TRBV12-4	CASSWGSYNEQFF
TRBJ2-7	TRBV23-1	CASSQSSLAGVYEQYF
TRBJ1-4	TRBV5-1	CASSLGEWTGVYEKLFF
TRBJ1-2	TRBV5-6	CASSFPQDYGYTF
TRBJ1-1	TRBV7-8	CASSHRVRQTNTEAFF
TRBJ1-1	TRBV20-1	CSALSGAEAFF
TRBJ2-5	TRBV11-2	CASSLFGETQYF
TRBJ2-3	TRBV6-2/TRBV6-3	CASSYSRQGWGTDTQYF
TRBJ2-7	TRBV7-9	CASSPGQGPHEQYF
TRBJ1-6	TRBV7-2	CASSLAVFSPLHF
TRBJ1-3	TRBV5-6	CASSPLQGMRNTIYF
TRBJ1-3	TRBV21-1	CASSKLQGFGNTIYF
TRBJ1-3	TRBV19	CASSLFSGNTIYF
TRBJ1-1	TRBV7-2	CASSVGTGFKAFF
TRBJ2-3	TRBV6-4	CASSRDFGTDTQYF
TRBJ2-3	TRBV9	CASSVAPVAGTDTQYF
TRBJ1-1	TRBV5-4	CASRQTAGRDTEAFF
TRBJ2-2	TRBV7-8	CASSLARLEGGIFGELFF
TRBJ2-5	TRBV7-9	CASSLAAGGTQETQYF
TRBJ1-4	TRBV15	CATSREKLGNEKLFF
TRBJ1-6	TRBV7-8	CASSLGYRGGGYNSPLHF
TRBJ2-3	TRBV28	CASSSGTSGFHTDTQYF
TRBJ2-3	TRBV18	CASSPLGGITDTQYF
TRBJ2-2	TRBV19	CASRLQGGTGELFF
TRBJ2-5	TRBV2	CASRNSLGGGRETQYF
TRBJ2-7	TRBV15	CATSRDSGSGNSYEQYF
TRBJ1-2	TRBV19	CASSLGLSNYGYTF
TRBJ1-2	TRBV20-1	CSASPALYNQYGYTF
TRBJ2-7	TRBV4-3	CASSQSQGEYDEQYF
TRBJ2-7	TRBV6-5	CASSYDQGDEQYF
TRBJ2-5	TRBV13	CASSWGWGREETQYF
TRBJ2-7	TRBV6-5	CASRRTSGRNHEQYF
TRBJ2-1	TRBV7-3	CASSLTGTSKQFF
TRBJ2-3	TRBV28	CASSPPSGGSPDTQYF
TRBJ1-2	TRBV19	CASSILGPADGYTF
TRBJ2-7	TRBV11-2	CASSLAETRAREQYF
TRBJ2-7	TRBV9	CASSVARGEIRVSSYEQYF
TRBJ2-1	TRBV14	CASSQDAGYQFF
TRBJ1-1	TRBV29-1	CSVMGQMNTEAFF
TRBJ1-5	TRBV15	CATSRVTGSNQPQHF
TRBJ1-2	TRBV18	CASSKQGFDYGYTF
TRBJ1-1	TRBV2	CASSDAQGPEAFF
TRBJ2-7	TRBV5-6	CASSLVAGVSYEQYF
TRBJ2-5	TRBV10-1	CASSEQGQGKETQYF